The entry below gives a single TCR beta chain sequence along with its context. Per the original data handling: Quantification of nucleated cells was approximated via reference gene primer amplification. Clones were sequenced by immunoSEQ multiplex PCR, and TCRdb holds only the in-frame ones, with some missing. From that table come the V and J calls and clone size; the DNA was used to work out D and trimming. The sample carries about 68,000 clones, around 90% recorded once. This sample stems from a study of blood T cell repertoires in COVID-19. The V gene end was trimmed by 3 bases and the J gene end by 0 bases; junction bases not matched to a gene: 8. The CDR3 has 16 residues. The germline CDR1 and CDR2 sequences are MGHRA and YSYEKL.

The TCR comes from a man aged 40-55 years with COVID-19, enrolled during active disease. The rearrangement joins TRBV4-1 to TRBJ2-7; the match to TRBD1 covers 7 bases. Material: peripheral blood. The CDR3, as DNA: TGCGCCAGCAGCCAGGACGTTGGGACAGACTCCTACGAGCAGTACTTC. Translation: CASSQDVGTDSYEQYF.